The 18 T cell receptor beta chains listed next were all sequenced from one sample in a study of blood T cell repertoires in COVID-19. Clones were read by immunoSEQ multiplex PCR, and TCRdb kept only the in-frame ones, dropping some. This sample carries about 140,000 clones, around nine tenths of them seen once, and the ten largest clones take less than 6.5%. The sample comprised peripheral blood. These receptors all stem from a human donor in a cohort sampled during active COVID-19.

The J gene is TRBJ2-3, the V gene TRBV11-2; 14 bases map to TRBD2. V was pared by 5 bases and J by 4 bases, with 8 bases of the junction left unmatched. The CDR3 runs 17 residues. CDR1 and CDR2 (germline): SGHAT, FQNNGV. The CDR3: CASSLSGTSGSPDTQYF. The CDR3 DNA reads as TGTGCCAGCAGCCTCTCCGGGACTAGCGGGAGTCCAGATACGCAGTATTTT.

This clone has just one count. The chain carries TRBV7-2 and TRBJ1-4; TRBD1 matches at 7 bases. The CDR3 runs to 15 residues. J gave up 7 bases and V 5 bases, and 10 bases lay outside the gene matches. Germline CDR1 is SGHTA and CDR2 is FQGNSA. The CDR3 is CASSTTGARGEKLFF. The CDR3 region has the DNA TGTGCCAGCAGCACAACAGGGGCCAGGGGTGAAAAACTGTTTTTT.

The rearrangement links TRBV7-3 to TRBJ1-4; TRBD1 agrees at 9 bases. After removal of 5 bases from V and 6 bases from J, the junction contained 16 bases not matched to a gene. There are 18 residues in the CDR3. Germline V gene lookup returns CDR1 SGHTA and CDR2 FQGTGA. The CDR3 loop reads CASSPPGQGMLGYEKLFF. The DNA of the CDR3 is TGTGCCAGCAGCCCGCCGGGACAGGGTATGCTTGGATATGAAAAACTGTTTTTT. Complete variable domain (other parts from reference TRBV7-3 and TRBJ1-4): GAGVSQTPSNKVTEKGKYVELRCDPISGHTALYWYRQSLGQGPEFLIYFQGTGAADDSGLPNDRFFAVRPEGSVSTLKIQRTERGDSAVYLCASSPPGQGMLGYEKLFFGSGTQLSVL.

The chain carries TRBV6-6 and TRBJ1-1, with D perhaps TRBD1 (6 bases). The germline V gene encodes CDR1 MNHNY and CDR2 SVGAGI (reference sequence). Between the trimmed V and J ends, which lost 8 bases and 0 bases, there was a span of 13 bases. This CDR3 is 14 amino acids long. The chain's CDR3 is CASSIGTLNTEAFF. The CDR3 nucleotides read TGTGCCAGCTCCATCGGGACACTGAACACTGAAGCTTTCTTT.

The rearrangement joins TRBV11-2 to TRBJ2-5; TRBD2 matches at 8 bases. Germline CDR1 reads SGHAT; CDR2 reads FQNNGV. The V and J ends lost 3 bases and 4 bases, in that order; junction bases with no gene match: 7. The CDR3 totals 15 residues. CDR3 in DNA: TGTGCCAGCAGCTTCTTCGGGGGGGCGAGAGAGACCCAGTACTTC. Translating gives CASSFFGGARETQYF.

This sequence joins TRBV30 and TRBJ1-5, with 8 positions matching TRBD1. The CDR3 is 14 amino acids. CDR1 is GTSNPN, CDR2 SVGIG, per germline (reference sequence). The ends lost 5 bases at V and 1 base at J; junction bases unmatched: 4. The CDR3 protein is CAWGQGMSNQPQHF. The CDR3 DNA sequence: TGTGCCTGGGGACAGGGTATGAGCAATCAGCCCCAGCATTTT. The full variable domain, completed using reference TRBV30 and TRBJ1-5, is SQTIHQWPATLVQPVGSPLSLECTVEGTSNPNLYWYRQAAGRGLQLLFYSVGIGQISSEVPQNLSASRPQDRQFILSSKKLLLSDSGFYLCAWGQGMSNQPQHFGDGTRLSIL.

V and J are TRBV28 and TRBJ2-5, with 14 bases aligning to TRBD2. Germline values: CDR1 MDHEN, CDR2 SYDVKM. The V gene end was trimmed by 6 bases and the J gene end by 4 bases; junction bases not matched to a gene: 10. There are 17 residues in the CDR3. The DNA of the CDR3 is TGTGCCAGCAGGCGCAAGGGACTAGCGGGGGATGGAGAGACCCAGTACTTC. Residues: CASRRKGLAGDGETQYF.

This clone was picked up one time. The rearrangement uses TRBV5-1 and TRBJ2-3; 8 positions agree with TRBD1. The CDR3 extends over 17 amino acids. CDR1 and CDR2 (germline): SGHRS, YFSETQ. V shed 0 bases, J shed 3 bases, and the junction held 9 bases outside the gene matches. CDR3 DNA: TGCGCCAGCAGCTTGGCCCCAGGGGGCCAAGTAACAGATACGCAGTATTTT. It specifies CASSLAPGGQVTDTQYF.

The chain links TRBV2 to TRBJ2-4, with TRBD1 as a possible D gene (5 bases). This CDR3 comprises 15 residues. V was shortened by 4 bases and J by 1 base, with 11 bases between the two germline ends. Germline-derived CDR1 and CDR2 are SNHLY and FYNNEI. The CDR3 sequence is CASSGDRTAKNIQYF. The CDR3 DNA reads as TGTGCCAGCAGTGGTGACAGAACGGCCAAAAACATTCAGTACTTC.

V usage is TRBV9 and J usage is TRBJ2-3; 9 bases agree with TRBD2. The CDR3 has 16 residues. CDR1 is SGDLS and CDR2 is YYNGEE in the germline V gene. Unmatched junction bases numbered 12, after V lost 10 bases and J lost 0 bases. CDR3 nucleotide sequence: TGTGCCTCCAGCGGGGAGCGGGGGGCAAGCACAGATACGCAGTATTTT. Residues: CASSGERGASTDTQYF. Variable domain in full (rest from reference TRBV9 and TRBJ2-3): DSGVTQTPKHLITATGQRVTLRCSPRSGDLSVYWYQQSLDQGLQFLIQYYNGEERAKGNILERFSAQQFPDLHSELNLSSLELGDSALYFCASSGERGASTDTQYFGPGTRLTVL.

The chain combines TRBV5-1 with TRBJ1-6; possibly TRBD1 for D (5 bases). V lost 5 bases and J lost 1, with 10 bases in between. Germline V lookup: CDR1 SGHRS, CDR2 YFSETQ. The length of the CDR3 is 15 residues. CDR3 sequence reads: CASSPQGSYNSPLHF. The CDR3 nucleotides are TGCGCCAGCAGTCCCCAGGGATCCTATAATTCACCCCTCCACTTT.

The chain is built from TRBV6-2 or TRBV6-3 and TRBJ2-2; D is perhaps TRBD2 (6 bases). CDR3 length equals 17 residues. CDR1 and CDR2 (germline): MNHEY, SVGEGT. Trimming took off 5 bases at V and 4 bases at J, with 20 bases between the two ends. CDR3 in amino acids: CASSAWDFKGVTGELFF. The CDR3 DNA follows: TGTGCCAGCAGTGCTTGGGACTTTAAAGGGGTCACCGGGGAGCTGTTTTTT.

The CDR3 region has the DNA TGTGCCAGCTCGGAACAGGGAAACACTGAAGCTTTCTTT. This sequence encodes CASSEQGNTEAFF. The chain joins TRBV18 to TRBJ1-1, with D possibly TRBD1 on 6 matching bases. This CDR3 region has 13 residues. V was clipped by 6 bases and J by 2 bases, with 10 bases between them. From germline, CDR1 is KGHSH and CDR2 LQKENI.

The genes are TRBV7-9 and TRBJ1-6, with 7 bases aligning to TRBD1. V lost 5 bases, J lost 6 bases, and 4 bases stayed unmatched. Germline V gene lookup returns CDR1 SEHNR and CDR2 FQNEAQ (reference sequence). The CDR3 length is 14 residues. CDR3: CASSPTGANSPLHF. CDR3 nucleotides: TGTGCCAGCAGCCCCACAGGGGCTAATTCACCCCTCCACTTT.

This chain uses TRBV10-2 with TRBJ2-5; 10 nucleotides align to TRBD2. Per germline, CDR1 WSHSY and CDR2 SAAADI. Trimming cost V 5 bases and J 4 bases; bases outside gene matches: 1. CDR3 length equals 13 residues. The CDR3 DNA reads as TGCGCCAGCAGTCCTAGCGGGGGAGAGACCCAGTACTTC. This codes for CASSPSGGETQYF.

The chain uses TRBV11-2 and TRBJ2-7; TRBD2 matches 10 bases. Germline CDR1 SGHAT, CDR2 FQNNGV. Trimming took 1 base from V and 0 from J; bases not matched to a gene: 12. This CDR3 comprises 19 residues. In DNA form, the CDR3 reads TGTGCCAGCAGCTTAGTGCGCGGAAGCGGGAGGGTCAGCTCCTACGAGCAGTACTTC. Translation: CASSLVRGSGRVSSYEQYF.

The genes are TRBV28 and TRBJ2-2; TRBD2 might be the D (7 bases). The germline gives CDR1 MDHEN, CDR2 SYDVKM. CDR3 length: 14 amino acids. V shed 5 bases and J shed 6 bases, with 13 bases lying between them. The CDR3 here is CASSQIGGAGELFF. CDR3 nucleotides: TGTGCCAGCAGTCAGATAGGGGGGGCCGGGGAGCTGTTTTTT.

The J gene is TRBJ2-2, the V gene TRBV5-1, with D possibly TRBD2 on 5 matching bases. This CDR3 has 13 amino acids. V was trimmed by 0 bases and J by 5 bases, leaving 5 bases between them. CDR1 is SGHRS and CDR2 is YFSETQ in the germline V gene. The DNA of the CDR3 is TGCGCCAGCAGCTTGGGGGAGACCGGGGAGCTGTTTTTT. Its translation is CASSLGETGELFF. Based on the CDR3 plus reference TRBV5-1 and TRBJ2-2, the full variable domain is KAGVTQTPRYLIKTRGQQVTLSCSPISGHRSVSWYQQTPGQGLQFLFEYFSETQRNKGNFPGRFSGRQFSNSRSEMNVSTLELGDSALYLCASSLGETGELFFGEGSRLTVL.